Listed here are 6 T cell receptor beta chains from one sample, sequenced in a study of shared clonotypes between healthy human individuals (TCRdb year 2020). Library creation used the immunoSEQ multiplex PCR assay. TCRdb mirrors the immuneACCESS table, restricted to in-frame sequences. Some clones are absent from its copies; in checked studies, under half trace to an unresolved V gene, and the reason for the others is unknown. A total of about 2.3 million clones appear in this sample, less than 95% of them only once. The top ten clones comprise around 0.4% of the sample. Sequencing input: naive CD4+ T cells from PBMCs. The cell subset or site label, as the study defines it: CD45RA+ positively selected. The receptor set was obtained from a young man in good health. Some clones in this sample may be carry-over from other donors' samples.

The V call is TRBV7-2, the J call TRBJ2-3; D remains ambiguous. The germline V gene encodes CDR1 SGHTA and CDR2 FQGNSA. The CDR3 spans 14 residues. V dropped 2 bases and J dropped 2 bases, with 8 bases sitting between them. The CDR3 coding sequence is TGTGCCAGCAGCTTACCTATCCCCACAGATACGCAGTATTTT. This gives the protein CASSLPIPTDTQYF.

The chain uses TRBV18 and TRBJ1-2; perhaps TRBD1 as D (6 bases). Looked up from germline, CDR1 is KGHSH and CDR2 is LQKENI. The CDR3 covers 16 residues. Trimming took off 0 bases at V and 6 bases at J, with 17 bases between the two ends. Written as DNA, the CDR3 is TGTGCCAGCTCACCACCGAGTTACAGGGTGGAGGATGGCTACACCTTC. This translates into CASSPPSYRVEDGYTF.

The chain employs TRBV28 and TRBJ1-4, with D hard to call. The CDR3 is 13 amino acids. Trimming pared 8 bases from V and 2 bases from J, leaving 9 bases between. The germline CDR1 and CDR2 sequences are MDHEN and SYDVKM. The CDR3 protein is CASGRVTNEKLFF. The CDR3 coding sequence is TGTGCCAGCGGGCGAGTCACTAATGAAAAACTGTTTTTT.

J is TRBJ2-1 and V is TRBV9, with D perhaps assigned TRBD1 or TRBD2 (5 bases each). This CDR3 has 16 amino acids. V was clipped by 3 bases and J by 4 bases, with 17 bases between them. The germline V gene encodes CDR1 SGDLS and CDR2 YYNGEE. The CDR3 loop is CASSDGTYEGYNEQFF. CDR3 DNA sequence: TGTGCCAGCAGCGACGGGACCTATGAAGGATACAATGAGCAGTTCTTC.

The V gene is TRBV6-6, the J gene TRBJ2-3, with TRBD1 matching over 7 bases. This CDR3 is 16 amino acids long. CDR1 and CDR2 (germline): MNHNY, SVGAGI (reference sequence). After removal of 2 bases from V and 0 bases from J, the junction contained 5 bases not matched to a gene. CDR3 loop: CASSYPGTASTDTQYF. CDR3 bases: TGTGCCAGCAGTTACCCCGGGACAGCCAGCACAGATACGCAGTATTTT.

In regard to this clone: The junction departs from germline at one end; a sequencing error may be responsible. CDR3 DNA sequence: TGTGCCAGCCGTTTTGCCGGGGCCAACGTCCTGACTTTC. Protein product: CASRFAGANVLTF. The rearrangement uses TRBV27 and TRBJ2-6; D call uncertain. CDR1 and CDR2 from the germline V gene are MNHEY and SMNVEV (reference sequence). This CDR3 contains 13 residues. The full variable domain, completed using reference TRBV27 and TRBJ2-6, is EAQVTQNPRYLITVTGKKLTVTCSQNMNHEYMSWYRQDPGLGLRQIYYSMNVEVTDKGDVPEGYKVSRKEKRNFPLILESPSPNQTSLYFCASRFAGANVLTFGAGSRLTVL.